One sample yielded the 7 T cell receptor beta chains listed below, sequenced in a study of blood T cell repertoires in COVID-19. The repertoire was sequenced with immunoSEQ multiplex PCR; TCRdb's copy has only in-frame clones and lacks some. The repertoire includes 95,000 to 110,000 clones, about four fifths of them detected once, and more than 3% sits in the top ten. Sequences were obtained from peripheral blood. The receptor source for this set is a woman aged 80 or over with active or convalescent COVID-19.

This clone has only one observation. The chain recombines TRBV2 with TRBJ1-6; possible D gene TRBD1, 5 bases. Germline CDR1 reads SNHLY; CDR2 reads FYNNEI. The CDR3 has 17 residues. V dropped 0 bases and J dropped 7 bases, with 16 bases sitting between them. The CDR3 protein is CASSEARGEGLNSPLHF. The DNA of the CDR3 is TGTGCCAGCAGTGAAGCGCGGGGGGAAGGGTTGAATTCACCCCTCCACTTT.

V is TRBV5-1 and J is TRBJ2-2; D is undetermined. CDR1 and CDR2 (germline): SGHRS, YFSETQ. This CDR3 region has 14 residues. V lost 0 bases and J lost 3, with 6 bases in between. CDR3 coding DNA: TGCGCCAGCAGCTTGGACAGAGACACCGGGGAGCTGTTTTTT. It codes for CASSLDRDTGELFF.

The rearrangement links TRBV9 to TRBJ1-3; D gene ambiguous. V was trimmed by 0 bases and J by 0 bases, leaving 4 bases between them. CDR1 is SGDLS, CDR2 YYNGEE, per germline. CDR3 size: 14 residues. DNA for the CDR3: TGTGCCAGCAGCGTAGTGAGCTCTGGAAACACCATATATTTT. It specifies CASSVVSSGNTIYF.

CDR3 nucleotide sequence: TGTGCCAGCAGCCAAGATAGTTTCGTGCAGTACTTC. Protein: CASSQDSFVQYF. The V and J genes are TRBV3-1 (or the pseudogene TRBV3-2) and TRBJ2-7; no definite D call. Deletions cut 0 bases from V and 9 bases from J, with 9 bases between. In germline, CDR1 is LGHDT, CDR2 YNNKEL (reference sequence). CDR3 length: 12 amino acids.

The chain carries TRBV5-8 and TRBJ2-7; TRBD1 aligns across 8 bases. The CDR3 runs to 14 residues. The germline gives CDR1 SGHTS, CDR2 YDEGEE. After removal of 6 bases from V and 5 bases from J, the junction contained 10 bases not matched to a gene. The CDR3 spells CASKIRGQVNEQYF. DNA of the CDR3: TGTGCCAGCAAGATCAGGGGGCAAGTAAACGAGCAGTACTTC.

V usage is TRBV21-1 and J usage is TRBJ2-1; the DNA was not compared with TRBD1, the D call given in the table. TRBV21-1 is a pseudogene. The CDR3 contains 16 residues. The CDR3 here is CASSTQDRGIDNEQFF. The CDR3 DNA reads TGTGCCAGCAGCACCCAGGACAGGGGGATCGACAATGAGCAGTTCTTC.

As for this clone: Germline and junction disagree at one end, which may indicate a read error. V and J are TRBV19 and TRBJ1-4; D gene unclear. Germline V CDR1 and CDR2: LNHDA, SQIVND (reference sequence). The CDR3 contains 13 residues. The CDR3 DNA sequence: TGTGCCAGTAGTATAAAGGCGGAGGCAGATTTGGGTTTT. Residues: CASSIKAEADLGF.